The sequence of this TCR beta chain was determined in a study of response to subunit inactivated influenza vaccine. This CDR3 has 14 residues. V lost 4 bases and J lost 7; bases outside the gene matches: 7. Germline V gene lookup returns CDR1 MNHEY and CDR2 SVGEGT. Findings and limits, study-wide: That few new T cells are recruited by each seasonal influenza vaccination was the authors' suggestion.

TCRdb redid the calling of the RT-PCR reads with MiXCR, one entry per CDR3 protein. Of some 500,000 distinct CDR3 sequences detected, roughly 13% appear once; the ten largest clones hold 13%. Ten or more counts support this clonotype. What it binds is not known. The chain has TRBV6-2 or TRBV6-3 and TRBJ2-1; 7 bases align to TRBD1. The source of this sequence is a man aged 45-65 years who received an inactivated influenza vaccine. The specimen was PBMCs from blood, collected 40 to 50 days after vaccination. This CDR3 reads CASSSFGTVNEQFF. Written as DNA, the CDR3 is TGTGCCAGCAGTTCCTTCGGGACAGTTAATGAGCAGTTCTTC.